This TCR beta chain came from a study of T-cell reconstitution after alpha-beta-depleted transplantation in children. Study-wide results and caveats: T-cell numbers and diversity, one year after transplant, stemmed largely from T cells that were newly produced. Alpha-beta T cells present about two months after transplant were reported to originate from several hundred expanded graft clones.

This clonotype was seen ten or more times. The antigen is undetermined. Trimming pared 0 bases from V and 7 bases from J, leaving 12 bases between. The CDR3 extends over 14 amino acids. During its preparation, the TCRbeta library received unique molecular identifiers. Each CDR3 protein is one row after TCRdb ran MiXCR on the PCR reads. The sample consists of about 470,000 distinct CDR3 sequences, 43% of them appearing once. The sample here was PBMCs, taken before TCRalphabeta/CD19-depleted stem cell transplant. The TCR originated in a girl aged 2 to 10 with aplastic anemia, due to receive a stem cell transplant. The J gene is TRBJ1-2, the V gene TRBV12-3 or TRBV12-4, with D unresolved. The CDR3 sequence: CASSLAGFAFGYTF. For the CDR3, the DNA is TGTGCCAGCAGTTTAGCGGGCTTTGCCTTTGGCTACACCTTC.